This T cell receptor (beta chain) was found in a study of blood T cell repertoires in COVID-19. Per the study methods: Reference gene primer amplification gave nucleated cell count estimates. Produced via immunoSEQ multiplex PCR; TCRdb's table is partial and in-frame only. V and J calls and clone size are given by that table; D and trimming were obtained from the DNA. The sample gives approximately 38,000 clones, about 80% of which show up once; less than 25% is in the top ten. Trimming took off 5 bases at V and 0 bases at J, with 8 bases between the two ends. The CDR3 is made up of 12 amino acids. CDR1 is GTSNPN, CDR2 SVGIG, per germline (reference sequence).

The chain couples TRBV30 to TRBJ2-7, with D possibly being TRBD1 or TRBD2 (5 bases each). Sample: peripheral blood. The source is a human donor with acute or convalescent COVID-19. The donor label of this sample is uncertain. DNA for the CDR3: TGTGCCTGGGACAGCGGCTCCTACGAGCAGTACTTC. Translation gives CAWDSGSYEQYF.